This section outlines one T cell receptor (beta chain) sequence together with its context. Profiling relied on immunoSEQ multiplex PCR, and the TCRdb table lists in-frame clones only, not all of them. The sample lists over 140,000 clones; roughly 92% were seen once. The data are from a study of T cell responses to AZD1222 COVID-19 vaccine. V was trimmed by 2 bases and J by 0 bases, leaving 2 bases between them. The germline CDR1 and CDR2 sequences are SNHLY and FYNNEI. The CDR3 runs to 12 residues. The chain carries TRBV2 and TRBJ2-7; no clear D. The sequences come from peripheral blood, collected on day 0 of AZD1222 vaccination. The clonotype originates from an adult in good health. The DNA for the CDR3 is TGTGCCAGCAGTGAATTCTCCTACGAGCAGTACTTC. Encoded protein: CASSEFSYEQYF.